This TCR beta chain came from a study of cytomegalovirus exposure and HLA in healthy donors. General study results and limits: The study recorded more than 150 TCR beta chains that were cytomegalovirus-associated. Testing in vitro showed three CMV-associated chains specific for CMV antigens.

The validation cohort, a group of over a hundred subjects, included the donors and was separate from the roughly 700-subject first cohort. Some clones are missing from TCRdb's copy, which holds only in-frame ones; the method was immunoSEQ multiplex PCR. This sample yields some 170,000 clones, of which 70% to 90% are seen a single time; around 5% belongs to the top ten. In regard to this clone: Its antigen is unknown.

V dropped 0 bases and J dropped 1 base, with 10 bases sitting between them. The CDR3 consists of 15 residues. Germline CDR1 and CDR2: SGDLS and YYNGEE. The clonotype comes from a woman in her thirties in good health and CMV-seronegative. The sequencing input was PBMCs. This chain connects TRBV9 to TRBJ1-1; no reliable D call. CDR3 residues: CASSVGFWQNTEAFF. CDR3 DNA sequence: TGTGCCAGCAGCGTAGGGTTCTGGCAGAACACTGAAGCTTTCTTT.